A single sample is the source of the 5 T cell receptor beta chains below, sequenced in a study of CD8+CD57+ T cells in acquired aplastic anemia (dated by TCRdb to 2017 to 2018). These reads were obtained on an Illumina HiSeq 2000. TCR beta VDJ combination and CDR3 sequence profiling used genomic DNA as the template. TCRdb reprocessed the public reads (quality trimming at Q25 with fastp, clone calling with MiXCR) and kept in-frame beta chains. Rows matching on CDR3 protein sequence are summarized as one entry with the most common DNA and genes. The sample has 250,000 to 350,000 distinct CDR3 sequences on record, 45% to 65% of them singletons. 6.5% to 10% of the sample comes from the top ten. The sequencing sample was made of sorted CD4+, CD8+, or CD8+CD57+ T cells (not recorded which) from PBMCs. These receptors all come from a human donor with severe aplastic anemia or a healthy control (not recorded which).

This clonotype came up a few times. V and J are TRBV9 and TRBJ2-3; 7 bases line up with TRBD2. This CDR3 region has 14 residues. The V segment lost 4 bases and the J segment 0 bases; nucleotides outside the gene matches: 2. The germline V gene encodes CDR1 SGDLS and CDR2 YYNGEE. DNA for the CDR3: TGTGCCAGCAGCCCTAGCGGTAGCACAGATACGCAGTATTTT. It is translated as CASSPSGSTDTQYF.

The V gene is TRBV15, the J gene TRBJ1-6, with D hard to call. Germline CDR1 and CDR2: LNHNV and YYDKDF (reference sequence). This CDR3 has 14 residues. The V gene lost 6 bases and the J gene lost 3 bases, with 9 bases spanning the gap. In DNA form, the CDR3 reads TGTGCCACCAGTCGTATCTTCTATAATTCACCCCTCCACTTT. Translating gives CATSRIFYNSPLHF.

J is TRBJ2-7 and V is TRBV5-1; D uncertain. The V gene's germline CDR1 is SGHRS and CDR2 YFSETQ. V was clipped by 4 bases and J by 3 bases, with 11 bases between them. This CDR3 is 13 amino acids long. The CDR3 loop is CASSPFSGYEQYF. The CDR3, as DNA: TGCGCCAGCAGCCCTTTTTCGGGCTACGAGCAGTACTTC.

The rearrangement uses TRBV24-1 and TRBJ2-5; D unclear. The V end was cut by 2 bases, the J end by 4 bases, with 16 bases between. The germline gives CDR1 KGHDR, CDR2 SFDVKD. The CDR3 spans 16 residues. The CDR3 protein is CATSDSRHGSLETQYF. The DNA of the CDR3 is TGTGCCACCAGTGATTCCCGACATGGTTCTTTAGAGACCCAGTACTTC.

CDR3 residues: CSVEDASVYGYTF. The CDR3 DNA sequence: TGCAGCGTTGAAGATGCAAGTGTCTATGGCTACACCTTC. The chain is built from TRBV29-1 and TRBJ1-2, with D unresolved. The V end was cut by 0 bases, the J end by 4 bases, with 9 bases between. The CDR3 is 13 amino acids. Germline CDR1 and CDR2: SQVTM and ANQGSEA.